The 9 T cell receptor beta chains given below trace back to one sample, sequenced in a study of cytomegalovirus exposure and HLA in healthy donors. Amplification used 60 Vbeta primers and 13 Jbeta primers. Clones were read by immunoSEQ multiplex PCR, and TCRdb kept only the in-frame ones, dropping some. Counted here are under 200,000 clones, more than 9.5% occurring once; the ten biggest clones make up approximately 7.8%. Sequencing input: PBMCs. These receptors came from a man in his fifties or sixties in good health and CMV-seropositive.

The chain recombines TRBV30 with TRBJ2-7, with a tentative D call TRBD1 (6 bases). Per the germline V gene, CDR1 is GTSNPN and CDR2 is SVGIG (reference sequence). CDR3 length: 12 amino acids. V lost 2 bases and J 2 bases, leaving 7 bases between the germline ends. CDR3 in DNA: TGTGCCTGGAGTACAGGGCCCTACGAGCAGTACTTC. Encoded protein: CAWSTGPYEQYF.

This clone appeared a single time. The V call is TRBV19, the J call TRBJ2-3, with TRBD2 matching 11 bases. This CDR3 contains 17 residues. In germline, CDR1 is LNHDA, CDR2 SQIVND (reference sequence). Trimming at V came to 5 bases and at J to 6 bases, leaving 13 bases not matched to a gene. In nucleotides, the CDR3 is TGTGCCAGTAGTCCCCTCGTTAGCGGGGGGGCCGGGGATACGCAGTATTTT. Translated, it gives CASSPLVSGGAGDTQYF.

This clone was seen only a few times. This chain uses TRBV7-8 with TRBJ2-3; perhaps TRBD2 as D (6 bases). Germline CDR1 reads SGHVS; CDR2 reads FQNEAQ. The CDR3 contains 16 residues. V was shortened by 1 base and J by 1 base, with 12 bases between the two germline ends. CDR3 nucleotide sequence: TGTGCCAGCAGCTTAGTGGGAGGCGGGGGCACAGATACGCAGTATTTT. This codes for CASSLVGGGGTDTQYF.

The chain recombines TRBV28 with TRBJ2-1; 8 bases align to TRBD2. The germline V gene encodes CDR1 MDHEN and CDR2 SYDVKM. The V gene end was trimmed by 5 bases and the J gene end by 4 bases; junction bases not matched to a gene: 7. The CDR3 extends over 15 amino acids. Here the CDR3 DNA reads TGTGCCAGCAGTGACGGGGGGGAGACATACAATGAGCAGTTCTTC. It yields the protein CASSDGGETYNEQFF.

The chain recombines TRBV12-2 with TRBJ2-7; the DNA was not used to check the table's D call, TRBD1. TRBV12-2 corresponds to a pseudogene. The length of the CDR3 is 13 residues. The CDR3 sequence is CASLTGRSYEQYF. The CDR3 DNA reads as TGTGCAAGTCTCACAGGGCGCTCCTACGAGCAGTACTTC.

The V gene is TRBV19, the J gene TRBJ2-1; 9 bases match TRBD1. The germline CDR1 and CDR2 sequences are LNHDA and SQIVND (reference sequence). V shed 6 bases and J 9 bases; nucleotides not matched to a gene: 9. The CDR3 runs to 14 residues. In DNA form, the CDR3 reads TGTGCCAGTAGGACACCGGGACAGGGCCGTGAGCAGTTCTTC. Translating gives CASRTPGQGREQFF.

The chain uses TRBV11-3 and TRBJ1-1; D is possibly TRBD1 (6 bases). The germline V and J ends were trimmed by 1 base and 2 bases, with 23 bases remaining between them. Looked up from germline, CDR1 is SGHNT and CDR2 is YENEEA. The CDR3 is made up of 19 amino acids. The CDR3 bases are TGTGCCAGCAGCTTAGGCCCTGCGAGAAAGGGACATAGAAACACTGAAGCTTTCTTT. Translating gives CASSLGPARKGHRNTEAFF.

The chain links TRBV6-1 to TRBJ2-1, with D unclear. V lost 5 bases and J 7 bases, leaving 12 bases between the germline ends. Germline V lookup: CDR1 MNHNS, CDR2 SASEGT. There are 13 residues in the CDR3. CDR3 nucleotide sequence: TGTGCCAGCAGTTCCCTGCGAGCTAATGAGCAGTTCTTC. It codes for CASSSLRANEQFF.

This clone has more than one count but fewer than ten. The chain joins TRBV11-3 to TRBJ2-5, with D hard to call. The CDR3 is 14 amino acids. V lost 1 base and J 3 bases, leaving 9 bases between the germline ends. Germline CDR1 SGHNT, CDR2 YENEEA. The CDR3 is CASSLVALEETQYF. CDR3 in DNA: TGTGCCAGCAGCTTAGTGGCCCTAGAAGAGACCCAGTACTTC.